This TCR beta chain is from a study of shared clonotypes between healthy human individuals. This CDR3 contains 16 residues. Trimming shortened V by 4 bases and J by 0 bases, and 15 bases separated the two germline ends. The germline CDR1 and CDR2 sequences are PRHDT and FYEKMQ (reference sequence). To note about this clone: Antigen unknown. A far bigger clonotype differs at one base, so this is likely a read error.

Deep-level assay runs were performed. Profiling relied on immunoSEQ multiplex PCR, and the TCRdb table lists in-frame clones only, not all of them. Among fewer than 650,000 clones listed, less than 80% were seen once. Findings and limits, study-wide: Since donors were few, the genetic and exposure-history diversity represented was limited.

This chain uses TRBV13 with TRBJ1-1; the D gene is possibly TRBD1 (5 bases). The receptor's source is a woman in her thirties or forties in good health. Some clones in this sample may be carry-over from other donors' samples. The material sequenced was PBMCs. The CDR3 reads CASSSFGAGLNTEAFF. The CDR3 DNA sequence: TGTGCCAGCAGCTCATTCGGGGCAGGACTGAACACTGAAGCTTTCTTT.